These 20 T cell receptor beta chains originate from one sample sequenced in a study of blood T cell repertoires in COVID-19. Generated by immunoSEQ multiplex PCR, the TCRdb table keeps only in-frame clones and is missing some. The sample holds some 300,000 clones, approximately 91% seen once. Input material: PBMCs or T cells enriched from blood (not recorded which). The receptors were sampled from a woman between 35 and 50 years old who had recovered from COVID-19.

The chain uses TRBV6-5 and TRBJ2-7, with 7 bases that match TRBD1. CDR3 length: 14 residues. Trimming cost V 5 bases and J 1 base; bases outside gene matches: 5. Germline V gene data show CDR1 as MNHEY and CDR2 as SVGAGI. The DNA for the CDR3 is TGTGCCAGCAGTAGGCACAGGGGTTCCTACGAGCAGTACTTC. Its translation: CASSRHRGSYEQYF.

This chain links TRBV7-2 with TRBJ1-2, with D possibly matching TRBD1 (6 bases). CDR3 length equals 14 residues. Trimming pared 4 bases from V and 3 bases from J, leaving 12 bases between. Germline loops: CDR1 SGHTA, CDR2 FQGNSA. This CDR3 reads CASSSPTGYYGYTF. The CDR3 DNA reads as TGTGCCAGCAGCTCGCCCACAGGGTACTATGGCTACACCTTC.

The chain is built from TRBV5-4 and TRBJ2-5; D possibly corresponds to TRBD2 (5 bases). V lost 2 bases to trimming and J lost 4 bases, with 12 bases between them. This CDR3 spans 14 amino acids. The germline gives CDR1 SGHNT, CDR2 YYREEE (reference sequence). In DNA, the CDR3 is TGTGCCAGCAGCTTTATCGGAGAGGGAGAGACCCAGTACTTC. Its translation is CASSFIGEGETQYF.

The CDR3 loop reads CASSFGGDNSPLHF. CDR3 DNA sequence: TGTGCCAGCAGCTTTGGGGGGGATAATTCACCCCTCCACTTT. The chain carries TRBV7-3 and TRBJ1-6; TRBD1 might be the D (5 bases). The length of the CDR3 is 14 residues. The germline V gene encodes CDR1 SGHTA and CDR2 FQGTGA. Trimming shortened V by 3 bases and J by 5 bases, and 8 bases separated the two germline ends.

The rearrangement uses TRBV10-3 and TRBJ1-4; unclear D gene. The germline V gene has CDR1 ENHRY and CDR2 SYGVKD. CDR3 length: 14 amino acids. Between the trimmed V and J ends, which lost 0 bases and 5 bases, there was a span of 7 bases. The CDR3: CAISESGGNEKLFF. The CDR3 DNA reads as TGTGCCATCAGTGAGTCTGGAGGGAATGAAAAACTGTTTTTT.

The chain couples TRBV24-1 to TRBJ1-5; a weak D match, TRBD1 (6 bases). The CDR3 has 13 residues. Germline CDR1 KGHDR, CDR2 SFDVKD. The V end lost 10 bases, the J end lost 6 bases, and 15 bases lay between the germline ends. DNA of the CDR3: TGTGCCACGAACGGGGGGCAGGGTCAGCCCCAGCATTTT. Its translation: CATNGGQGQPQHF.

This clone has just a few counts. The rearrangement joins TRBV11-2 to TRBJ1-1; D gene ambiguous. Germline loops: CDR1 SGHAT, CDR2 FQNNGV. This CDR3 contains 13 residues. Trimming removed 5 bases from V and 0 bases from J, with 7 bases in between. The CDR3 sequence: CASSPVVNTEAFF. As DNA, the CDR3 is TGTGCCAGCAGCCCCGTCGTGAACACTGAAGCTTTCTTT.

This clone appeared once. The CDR3 here is CASSFSRDTPHGYTF. CDR3 nucleotides: TGTGCCAGCAGCTTTAGTCGGGACACCCCGCATGGCTACACCTTC. The gene calls are TRBV7-2 and TRBJ1-2; tentatively, D is TRBD1 (6 bases). V was shortened by 3 bases and J by 6 bases, with 17 bases between the two germline ends. This CDR3 is built from 15 residues. Germline-derived CDR1 and CDR2 are SGHTA and FQGNSA. Drawing the rest from reference TRBV7-2 and TRBJ1-2, the complete variable domain is GAGVSQSPSNKVTEKGKDVELRCDPISGHTALYWYRQSLGQGLEFLIYFQGNSAPDKSGLPSDRFSAERTGGSVSTLTIQRTQQEDSAVYLCASSFSRDTPHGYTFGSGTRLTVV.

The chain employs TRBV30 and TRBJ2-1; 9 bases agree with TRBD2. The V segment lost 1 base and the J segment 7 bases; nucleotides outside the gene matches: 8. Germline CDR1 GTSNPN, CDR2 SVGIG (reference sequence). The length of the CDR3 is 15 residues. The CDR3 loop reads CAWSGGGRVKNEQFF. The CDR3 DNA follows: TGTGCCTGGAGTGGGGGCGGGAGGGTAAAAAATGAGCAGTTCTTC.

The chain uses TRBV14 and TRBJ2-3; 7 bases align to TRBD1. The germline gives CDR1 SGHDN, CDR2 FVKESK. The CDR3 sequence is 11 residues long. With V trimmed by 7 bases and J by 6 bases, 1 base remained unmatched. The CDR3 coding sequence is TGTGCCAGCAAGGGGGCGGATACGCAGTATTTT. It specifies CASKGADTQYF.

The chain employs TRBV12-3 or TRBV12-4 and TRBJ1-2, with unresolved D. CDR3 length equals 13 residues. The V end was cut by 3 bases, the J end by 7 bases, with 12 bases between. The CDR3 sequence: CASSFLRPSGYTF. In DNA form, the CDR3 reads TGTGCCAGCAGTTTTCTCCGTCCGTCTGGCTACACCTTC.

The CDR3 bases are TGTGCCAGCAGTTACCCTTCGGGACAGGCCTCAGCGCAGCCCCAGCATTTT. Translating it yields CASSYPSGQASAQPQHF. The chain couples TRBV6-2 or TRBV6-3 to TRBJ1-5; TRBD1 matches 8 bases. Germline V gene sequence: CDR1 MNHEY, CDR2 SVGEGT. V dropped 2 bases and J dropped 7; count of bases not matched to a gene: 13. The CDR3 extends over 17 amino acids.

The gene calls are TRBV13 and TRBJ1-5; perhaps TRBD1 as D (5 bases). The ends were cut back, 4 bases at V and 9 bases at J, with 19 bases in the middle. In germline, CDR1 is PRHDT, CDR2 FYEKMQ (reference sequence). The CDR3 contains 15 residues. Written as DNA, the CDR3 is TGTGCCAGCAGCTCGGCGGGGGAAGGGGTGAGGCCCCAGCATTTT. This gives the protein CASSSAGEGVRPQHF.

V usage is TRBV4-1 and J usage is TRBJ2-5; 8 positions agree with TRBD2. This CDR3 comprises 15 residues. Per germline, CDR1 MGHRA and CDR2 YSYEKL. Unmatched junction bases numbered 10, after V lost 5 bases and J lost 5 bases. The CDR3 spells CASSSTGGGFETQYF. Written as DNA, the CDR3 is TGCGCCAGCAGCTCCACAGGCGGGGGGTTTGAGACCCAGTACTTC.

As DNA, the CDR3 is TGCGCCAGCAGCCAAGTAAAGAAAGCGGGGGGGACCGGGGAGCTGTTTTTT. This encodes CASSQVKKAGGTGELFF. The V call is TRBV4-3, the J call TRBJ2-2; TRBD2 agrees at 10 bases. There are 17 residues in the CDR3. Per the germline V gene, CDR1 is LGHNA and CDR2 is YSLEER. V lost 1 base and J lost 5; bases outside the gene matches: 7.

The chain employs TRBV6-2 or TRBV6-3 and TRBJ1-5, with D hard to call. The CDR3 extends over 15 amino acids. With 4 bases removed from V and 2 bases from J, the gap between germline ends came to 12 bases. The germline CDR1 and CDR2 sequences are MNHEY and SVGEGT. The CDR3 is CASSSGIGGNQPQHF. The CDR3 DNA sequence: TGTGCCAGCAGTTCCGGGATTGGAGGCAATCAGCCCCAGCATTTT.

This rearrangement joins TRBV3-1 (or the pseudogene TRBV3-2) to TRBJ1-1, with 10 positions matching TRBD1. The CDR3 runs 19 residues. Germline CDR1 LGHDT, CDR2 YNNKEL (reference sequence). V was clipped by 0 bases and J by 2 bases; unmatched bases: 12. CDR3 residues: CASSQDPRQGATLNTEAFF. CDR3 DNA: TGTGCCAGCAGCCAAGATCCGCGACAGGGGGCCACTCTCAACACTGAAGCTTTCTTT.

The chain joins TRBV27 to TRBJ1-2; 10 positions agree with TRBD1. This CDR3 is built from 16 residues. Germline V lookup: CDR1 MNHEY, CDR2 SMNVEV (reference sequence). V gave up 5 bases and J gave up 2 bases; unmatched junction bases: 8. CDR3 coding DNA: TGTGCCAGCAGTGTCCGGGACAGGGGTATAAACTATGGCTACACCTTC. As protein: CASSVRDRGINYGYTF.

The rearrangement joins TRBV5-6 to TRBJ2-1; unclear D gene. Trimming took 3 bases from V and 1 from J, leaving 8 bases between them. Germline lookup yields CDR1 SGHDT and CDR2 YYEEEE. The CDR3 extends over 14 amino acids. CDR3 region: CASSSFASYNEQFF. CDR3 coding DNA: TGTGCCAGCAGCTCGTTTGCGTCCTACAATGAGCAGTTCTTC. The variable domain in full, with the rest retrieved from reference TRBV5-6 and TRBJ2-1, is DAGVTQSPTHLIKTRGQQVTLRCSPKSGHDTVSWYQQALGQGPQFIFQYYEEEERQRGNFPDRFSGHQFPNYSSELNVNALLLGDSALYLCASSSFASYNEQFFGPGTRLTVL.

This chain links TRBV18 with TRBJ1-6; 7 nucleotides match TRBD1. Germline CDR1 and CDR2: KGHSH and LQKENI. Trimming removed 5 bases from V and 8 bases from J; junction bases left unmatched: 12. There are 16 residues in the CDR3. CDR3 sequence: CASSDFTDRVDSPLHF. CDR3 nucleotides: TGTGCCAGCTCAGACTTTACCGACAGGGTGGATTCACCCCTCCACTTT.